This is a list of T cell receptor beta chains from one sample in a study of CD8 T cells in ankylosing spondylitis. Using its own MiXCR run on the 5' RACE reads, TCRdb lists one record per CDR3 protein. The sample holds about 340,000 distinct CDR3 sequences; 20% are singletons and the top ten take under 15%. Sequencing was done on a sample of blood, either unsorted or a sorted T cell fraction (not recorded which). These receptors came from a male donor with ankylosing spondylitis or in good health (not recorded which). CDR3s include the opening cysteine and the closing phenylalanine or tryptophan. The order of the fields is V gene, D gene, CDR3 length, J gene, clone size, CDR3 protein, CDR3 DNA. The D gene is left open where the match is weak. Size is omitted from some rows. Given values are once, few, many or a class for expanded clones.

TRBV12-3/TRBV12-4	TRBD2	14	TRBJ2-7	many	CASSSGLAGYEQYF	TGTGCCAGCAGTTCGGGACTAGCGGGATACGAGCAGTACTTC
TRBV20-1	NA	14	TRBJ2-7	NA	CSARVPQDLYEQYF	TGCAGTGCTAGAGTCCCCCAGGACCTCTACGAGCAGTACTTC
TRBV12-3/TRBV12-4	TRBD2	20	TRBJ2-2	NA	CASSNRIRLAGATNTGELFF	TGTGCCAGCAGTAACCGTATTCGGCTAGCGGGGGCTACGAACACCGGGGAGCTGTTTTTT
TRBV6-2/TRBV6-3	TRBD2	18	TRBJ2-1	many	CASCLPGTSGTIHNEQFF	TGTGCCAGCTGTCTCCCTGGGACTAGCGGGACCATACACAATGAGCAGTTCTTC
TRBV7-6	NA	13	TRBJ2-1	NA	CASSTNQGIGQFF	TGTGCCAGCAGCACAAACCAGGGTATCGGGCAGTTCTTC
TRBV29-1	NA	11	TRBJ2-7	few	CSVIVSYEQYF	TGCAGCGTAATAGTGAGCTACGAGCAGTACTTC
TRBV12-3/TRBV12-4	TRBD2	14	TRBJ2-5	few	CASSFGGLRETQYF	TGTGCCAGCAGTTTCGGGGGGTTGAGAGAGACCCAGTACTTC
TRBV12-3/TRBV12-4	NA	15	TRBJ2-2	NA	CASSPPLTSPGELFF	TGTGCCAGCAGTCCACCCCTAACTAGTCCCGGGGAGCTGTTTTTT
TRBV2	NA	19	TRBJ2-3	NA	CTISFALLGEESSTDTQYF	TGTACCATCAGTTTCGCCCTTTTGGGGGAAGAGTCTAGCACAGATACGCAGTATTTT
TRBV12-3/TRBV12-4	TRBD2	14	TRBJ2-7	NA	CASSSAGGSYEQYF	TGTGCCAGCAGTTCAGCGGGGGGCTCCTACGAGCAGTACTTC
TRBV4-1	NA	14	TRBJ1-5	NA	CASSQDISNQPQHF	TGCGCCAGCAGCCAAGATATTTCGAATCAGCCCCAGCATTTT
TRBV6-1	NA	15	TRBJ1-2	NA	CASSIRAHGPYGYTF	TGTGCCAGCAGTATCCGGGCCCATGGACCCTATGGCTACACCTTC
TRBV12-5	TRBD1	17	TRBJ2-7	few	CASGLIRGQGPIYEQYF	TGTGCTAGTGGTTTGATCCGGGGACAGGGGCCTATCTACGAGCAGTACTTC
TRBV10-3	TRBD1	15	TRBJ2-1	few	CAISENRGPQDEQFF	TGTGCCATCAGTGAGAACAGGGGGCCCCAGGATGAGCAGTTCTTC
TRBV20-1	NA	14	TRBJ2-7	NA	CSARVRDQAREQYF	TGCAGTGCTAGAGTCAGGGACCAGGCTCGAGAGCAGTACTTC
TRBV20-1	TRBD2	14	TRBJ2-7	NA	CSALPLAGVLEQYF	TGCAGTGCGCTTCCACTAGCGGGGGTGCTCGAGCAGTACTTC
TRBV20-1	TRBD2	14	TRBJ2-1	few	CSARDSGGAVEQFF	TGCAGTGCTAGAGATAGCGGGGGGGCCGTTGAGCAGTTCTTC
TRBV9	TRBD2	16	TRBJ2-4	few	CASSGLAGVHPNIQYF	TGTGCCAGCAGCGGATTAGCGGGGGTCCACCCAAACATTCAGTACTTC
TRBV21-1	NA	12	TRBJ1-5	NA	CASTTGEQPQHF	TGTGCCAGCACCACAGGGGAACAGCCCCAGCATTTT
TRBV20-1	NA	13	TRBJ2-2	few	CSAAGANTGELFF	TGCAGTGCGGCAGGGGCGAACACCGGGGAGCTGTTTTTT
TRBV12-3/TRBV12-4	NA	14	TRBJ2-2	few	CASTLGEYTGELFF	TGTGCCAGCACCCTTGGGGAATACACCGGGGAGCTGTTTTTT
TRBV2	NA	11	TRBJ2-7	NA	CASVRVIEQYF	TGTGCCAGCGTTCGGGTGATCGAGCAGTACTTC
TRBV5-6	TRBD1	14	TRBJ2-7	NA	CASSTRTGGTEQYF	TGTGCCAGCAGCACCAGGACAGGGGGTACCGAGCAGTACTTC
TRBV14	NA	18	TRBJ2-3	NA	CASSSEGGSSSSTDTQYF	TGTGCCAGCAGCTCTGAAGGGGGGTCCTCGTCTAGCACAGATACGCAGTATTTT
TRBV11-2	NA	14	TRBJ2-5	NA	CASSSPSVFETQYF	TGTGCCAGCAGCTCTCCCTCGGTTTTTGAGACCCAGTACTTC
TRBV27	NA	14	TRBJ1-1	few	CASSFDSGNTEAFF	TGTGCCAGCAGTTTTGACAGCGGTAACACTGAAGCTTTCTTT
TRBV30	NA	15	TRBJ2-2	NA	CAWSVPGAWAGELFF	TGTGCCTGGAGTGTACCGGGGGCGTGGGCCGGGGAGCTGTTTTTT
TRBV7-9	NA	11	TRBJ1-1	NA	CASSDGQKAFF	TGTGCCAGCAGCGACGGACAGAAAGCTTTCTTT
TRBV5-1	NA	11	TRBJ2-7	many	CASSFGNEQYF	TGCGCCAGCAGCTTCGGGAACGAGCAGTACTTC
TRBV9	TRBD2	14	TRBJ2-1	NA	CASSWTSGPNEQFF	TGTGCCAGCAGCTGGACTAGCGGCCCCAATGAGCAGTTCTTC
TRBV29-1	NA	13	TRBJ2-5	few	CSVEISAQETQYF	TGCAGCGTTGAAATCAGTGCCCAAGAGACCCAGTACTTC
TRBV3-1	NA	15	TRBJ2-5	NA	CASSQVDEFSETQYF	TGTGCCAGCAGCCAAGTAGACGAGTTCAGCGAGACCCAGTACTTC
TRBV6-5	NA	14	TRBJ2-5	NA	CASSYQPTQETQYF	TGTGCCAGCAGTTACCAGCCTACTCAAGAGACCCAGTACTTC
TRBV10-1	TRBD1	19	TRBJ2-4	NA	CASSDWTGGPGQAKNIQYF	TGCGCCAGCAGTGATTGGACAGGGGGCCCCGGACAGGCCAAAAACATTCAGTACTTC
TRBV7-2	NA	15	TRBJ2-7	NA	CASSLERGGTYEQYF	TGTGCCAGCAGCTTAGAAAGGGGGGGCACCTACGAGCAGTACTTC
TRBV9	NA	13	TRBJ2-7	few	CASRSRGAREQYF	TGTGCCAGCAGGTCGCGAGGGGCCAGGGAGCAGTACTTC
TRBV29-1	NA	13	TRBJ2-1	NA	CSVEDSSYNEQFF	TGCAGCGTTGAGGACAGTAGCTACAATGAGCAGTTCTTC
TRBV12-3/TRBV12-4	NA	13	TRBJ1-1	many	CASSFSGDTEAFF	TGTGCCAGCAGTTTCTCAGGGGACACTGAAGCTTTCTTT
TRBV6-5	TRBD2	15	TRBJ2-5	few	CASSLGGGAAETQYF	TGTGCCAGCAGTTTGGGCGGGGGGGCTGCAGAGACCCAGTACTTC
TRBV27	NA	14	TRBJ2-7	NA	CASSASSVSYEQYF	TGTGCCAGCAGTGCCTCATCGGTCTCCTACGAGCAGTACTTC
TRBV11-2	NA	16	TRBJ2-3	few	CASSDTTGGVPDTQYF	TGTGCCAGCAGCGACACTACAGGGGGGGTTCCAGATACGCAGTATTTT
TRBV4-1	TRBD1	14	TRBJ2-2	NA	CASEDRGGTGELFF	TGCGCCAGTGAGGACAGGGGTGGCACCGGGGAGCTGTTTTTT